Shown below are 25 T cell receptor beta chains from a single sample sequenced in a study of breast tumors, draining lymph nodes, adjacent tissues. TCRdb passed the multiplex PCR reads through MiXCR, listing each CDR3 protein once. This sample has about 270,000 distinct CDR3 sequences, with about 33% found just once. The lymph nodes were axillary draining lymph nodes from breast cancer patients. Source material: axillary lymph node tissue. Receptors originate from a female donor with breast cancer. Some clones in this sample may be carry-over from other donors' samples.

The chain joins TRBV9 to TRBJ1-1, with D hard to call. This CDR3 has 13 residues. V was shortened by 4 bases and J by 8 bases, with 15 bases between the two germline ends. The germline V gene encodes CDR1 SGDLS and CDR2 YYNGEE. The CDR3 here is CASSLSPGREAFF. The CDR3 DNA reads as TGTGCCAGCAGCCTTAGCCCGGGCCGAGAAGCTTTCTTT.

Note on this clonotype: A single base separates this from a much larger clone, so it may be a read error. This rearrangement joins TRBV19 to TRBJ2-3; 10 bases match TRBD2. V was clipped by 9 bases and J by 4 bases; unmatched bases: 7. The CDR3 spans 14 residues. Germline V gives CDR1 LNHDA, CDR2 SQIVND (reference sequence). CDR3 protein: CASGAGGRADTQYF. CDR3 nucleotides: TGTGCCAGCGGAGCGGGAGGGAGGGCAGATACGCAGTATTTT.

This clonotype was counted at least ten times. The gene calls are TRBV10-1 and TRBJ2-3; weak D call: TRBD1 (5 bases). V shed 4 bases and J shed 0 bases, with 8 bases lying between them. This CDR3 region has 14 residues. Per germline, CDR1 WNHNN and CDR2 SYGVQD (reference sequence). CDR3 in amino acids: CASSGGTSTDTQYF. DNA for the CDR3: TGCGCCAGCAGTGGGGGCACTAGCACAGATACGCAGTATTTT.

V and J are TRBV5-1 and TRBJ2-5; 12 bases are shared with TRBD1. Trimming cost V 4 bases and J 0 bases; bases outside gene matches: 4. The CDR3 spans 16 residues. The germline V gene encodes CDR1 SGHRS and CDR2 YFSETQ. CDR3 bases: TGCGCCAGCAGCGGGACAGGGGGCCGTGACCAAGAGACCCAGTACTTC. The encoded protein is CASSGTGGRDQETQYF.

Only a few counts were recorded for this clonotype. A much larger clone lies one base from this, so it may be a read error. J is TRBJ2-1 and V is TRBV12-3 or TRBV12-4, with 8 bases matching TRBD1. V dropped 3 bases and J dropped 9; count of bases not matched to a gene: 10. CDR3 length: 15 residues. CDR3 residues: CASSFRGQVLPEQFF. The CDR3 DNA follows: TGTGCCAGCAGTTTCCGGGGACAGGTCTTACCTGAGCAGTTCTTC.

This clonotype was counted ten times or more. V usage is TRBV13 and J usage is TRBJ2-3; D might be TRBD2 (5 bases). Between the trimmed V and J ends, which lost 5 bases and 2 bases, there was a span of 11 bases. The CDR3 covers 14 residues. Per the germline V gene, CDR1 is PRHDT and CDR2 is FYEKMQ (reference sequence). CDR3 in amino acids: CASSRRLNTDTQYF. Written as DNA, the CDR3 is TGTGCCAGCAGCAGGCGACTAAACACAGATACGCAGTATTTT.

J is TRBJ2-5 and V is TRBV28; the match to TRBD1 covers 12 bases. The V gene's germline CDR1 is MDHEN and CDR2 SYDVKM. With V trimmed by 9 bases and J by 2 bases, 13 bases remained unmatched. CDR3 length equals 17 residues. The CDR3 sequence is CASRGTGGGKRQETQYF. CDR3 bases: TGTGCCAGTAGAGGGACAGGGGGCGGAAAGAGGCAAGAGACCCAGTACTTC.

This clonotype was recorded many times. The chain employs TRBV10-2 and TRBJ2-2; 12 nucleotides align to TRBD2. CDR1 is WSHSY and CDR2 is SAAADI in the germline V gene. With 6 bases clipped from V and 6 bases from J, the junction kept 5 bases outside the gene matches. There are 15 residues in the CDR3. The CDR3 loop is CASSPTSGSAGELFF. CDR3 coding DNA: TGCGCCAGCAGCCCGACTAGCGGGAGTGCCGGGGAGCTGTTTTTT.

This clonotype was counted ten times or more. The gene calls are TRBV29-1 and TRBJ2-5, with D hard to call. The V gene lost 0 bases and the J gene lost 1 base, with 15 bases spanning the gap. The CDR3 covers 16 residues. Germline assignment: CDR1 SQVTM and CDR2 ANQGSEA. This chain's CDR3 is CSVEDRHTPVQETQYF. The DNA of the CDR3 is TGCAGCGTTGAAGATCGTCACACCCCGGTCCAAGAGACCCAGTACTTC.

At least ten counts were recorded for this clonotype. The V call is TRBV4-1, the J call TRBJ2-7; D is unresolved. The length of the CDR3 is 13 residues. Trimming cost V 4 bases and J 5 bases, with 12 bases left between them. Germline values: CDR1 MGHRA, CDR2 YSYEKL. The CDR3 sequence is CASSRDKSDEQYF. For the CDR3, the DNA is TGCGCCAGCAGCCGGGATAAGTCCGACGAGCAGTACTTC.

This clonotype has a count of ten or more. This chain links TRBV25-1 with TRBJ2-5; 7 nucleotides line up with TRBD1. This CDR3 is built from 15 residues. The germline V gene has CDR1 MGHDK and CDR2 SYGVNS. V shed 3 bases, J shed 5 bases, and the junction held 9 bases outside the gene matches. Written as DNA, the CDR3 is TGTGCCAGCAGTGACCCTCGACAGGGTCGGGAGACCCAGTACTTC. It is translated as CASSDPRQGRETQYF. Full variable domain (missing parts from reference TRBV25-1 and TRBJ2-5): EADIYQTPRYLVIGTGKKITLECSQTMGHDKMYWYQQDPGMELHLIHYSYGVNSTEKGDLSSESTVSRIRTEHFPLTLESARPSHTSQYLCASSDPRQGRETQYFGPGTRLLVL.

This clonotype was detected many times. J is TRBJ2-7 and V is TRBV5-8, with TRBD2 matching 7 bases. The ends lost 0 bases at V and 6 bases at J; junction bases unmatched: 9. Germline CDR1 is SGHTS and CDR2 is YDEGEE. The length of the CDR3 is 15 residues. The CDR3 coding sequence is TGTGCCAGCAGCTTGGGCGGGAGTAGGGGAAGCGAGCAGTACTTC. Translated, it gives CASSLGGSRGSEQYF.

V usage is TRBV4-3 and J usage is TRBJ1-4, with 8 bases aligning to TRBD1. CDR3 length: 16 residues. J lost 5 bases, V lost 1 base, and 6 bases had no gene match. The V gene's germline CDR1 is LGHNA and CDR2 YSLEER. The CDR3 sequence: CASSQGQGQENEKLFF. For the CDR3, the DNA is TGCGCCAGCAGCCAAGGCCAGGGACAGGAGAATGAAAAACTGTTTTTT.

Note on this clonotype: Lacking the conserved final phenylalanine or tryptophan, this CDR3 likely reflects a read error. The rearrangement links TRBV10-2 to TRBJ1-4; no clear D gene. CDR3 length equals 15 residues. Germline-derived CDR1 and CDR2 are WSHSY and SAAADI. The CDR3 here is CASSDWSGANEKLFL. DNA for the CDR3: TGCGCCAGTAGTGATTGGTCAGGCGCTAATGAAAAACTGTTTCTT.

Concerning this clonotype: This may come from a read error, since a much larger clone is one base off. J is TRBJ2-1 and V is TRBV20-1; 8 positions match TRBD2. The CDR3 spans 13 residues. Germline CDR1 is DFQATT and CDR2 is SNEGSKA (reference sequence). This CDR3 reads CSVRLAPYNEQLF. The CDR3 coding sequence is TGCAGTGTCCGACTAGCGCCTTACAATGAGCAGCTCTTC.

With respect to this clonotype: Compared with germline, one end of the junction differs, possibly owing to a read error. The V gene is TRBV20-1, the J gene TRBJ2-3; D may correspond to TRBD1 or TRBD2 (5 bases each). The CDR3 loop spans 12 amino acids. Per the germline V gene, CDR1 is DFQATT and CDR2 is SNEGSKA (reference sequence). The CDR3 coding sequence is TGCAGTGCAAGGGACGACGCAGATGCGCAGTATTTT. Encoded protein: CSARDDADAQYF.

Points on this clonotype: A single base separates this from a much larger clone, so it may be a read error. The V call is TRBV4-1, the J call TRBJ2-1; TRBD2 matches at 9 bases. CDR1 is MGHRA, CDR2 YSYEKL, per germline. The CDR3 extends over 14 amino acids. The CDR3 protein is CASTRLADNNEQLF. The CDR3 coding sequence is TGCGCCAGCACAAGACTAGCGGATAACAATGAGCAGCTCTTC.

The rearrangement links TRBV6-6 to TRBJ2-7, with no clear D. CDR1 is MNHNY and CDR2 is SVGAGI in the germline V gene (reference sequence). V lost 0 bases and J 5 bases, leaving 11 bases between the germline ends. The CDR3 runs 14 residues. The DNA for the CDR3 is TGTGCCAGCAGTTACTCGAGTTCCCGGAACGAGCAGTACTTC. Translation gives CASSYSSSRNEQYF.

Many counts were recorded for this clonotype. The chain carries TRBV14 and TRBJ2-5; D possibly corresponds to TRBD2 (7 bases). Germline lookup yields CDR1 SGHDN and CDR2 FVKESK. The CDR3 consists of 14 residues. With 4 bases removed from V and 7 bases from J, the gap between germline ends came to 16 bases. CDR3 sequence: CASSLLGGLGTQYF. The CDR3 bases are TGTGCCAGCAGCCTTCTCGGGGGGCTGGGGACCCAGTACTTC. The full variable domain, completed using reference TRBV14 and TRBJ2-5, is EAGVTQFPSHSVIEKGQTVTLRCDPISGHDNLYWYRRVMGKEIKFLLHFVKESKQDESGMPNNRFLAERTGGTYSTLKVQPAELEDSGVYFCASSLLGGLGTQYFGPGTRLLVL.

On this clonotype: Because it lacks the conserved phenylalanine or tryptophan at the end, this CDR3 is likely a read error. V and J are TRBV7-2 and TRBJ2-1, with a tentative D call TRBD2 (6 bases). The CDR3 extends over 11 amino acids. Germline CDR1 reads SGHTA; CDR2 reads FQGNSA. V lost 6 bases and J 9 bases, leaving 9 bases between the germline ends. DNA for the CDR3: TGTGCCAGCAGTCCCGGGAGTGAGCAGTTCTCC. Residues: CASSPGSEQFS.

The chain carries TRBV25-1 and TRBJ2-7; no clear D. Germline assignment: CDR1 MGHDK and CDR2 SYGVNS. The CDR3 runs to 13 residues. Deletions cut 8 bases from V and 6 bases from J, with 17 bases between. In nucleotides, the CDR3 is TGTGCCAGCGTTGAACGGATGGGGTCCGAGCAGTACTTC. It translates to CASVERMGSEQYF.

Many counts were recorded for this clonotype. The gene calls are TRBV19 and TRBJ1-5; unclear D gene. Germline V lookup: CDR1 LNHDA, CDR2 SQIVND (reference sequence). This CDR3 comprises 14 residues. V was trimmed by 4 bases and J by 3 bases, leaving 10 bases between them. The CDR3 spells CASSNDGYNQPQHF. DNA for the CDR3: TGTGCCAGTAGTAACGACGGCTACAATCAGCCCCAGCATTTT.

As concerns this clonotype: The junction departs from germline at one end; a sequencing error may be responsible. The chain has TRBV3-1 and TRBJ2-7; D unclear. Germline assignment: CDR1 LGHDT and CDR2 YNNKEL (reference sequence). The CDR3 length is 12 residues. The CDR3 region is CPSSLKTYEQYF. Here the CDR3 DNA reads TGTCCCAGCAGCCTCAAAACCTACGAGCAGTACTTC.

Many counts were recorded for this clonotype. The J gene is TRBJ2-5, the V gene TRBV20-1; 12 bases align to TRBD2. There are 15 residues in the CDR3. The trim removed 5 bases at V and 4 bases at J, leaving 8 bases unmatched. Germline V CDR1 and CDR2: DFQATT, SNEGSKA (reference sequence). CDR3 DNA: TGCAGTGCTGAGACCACTAGCGGGGGGCGAGAGACCCAGTACTTC. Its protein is CSAETTSGGRETQYF.

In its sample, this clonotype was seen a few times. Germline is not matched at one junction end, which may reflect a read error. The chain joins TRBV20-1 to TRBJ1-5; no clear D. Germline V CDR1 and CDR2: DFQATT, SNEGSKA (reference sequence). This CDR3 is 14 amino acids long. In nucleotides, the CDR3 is TGCAGTGCTAGTAAGATCGGTTCCTATCAGCCCCCGCATTTT. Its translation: CSASKIGSYQPPHF.